A selection of T cell receptor beta chains follows, all from one sample in a study of blood T cells in healthy people across ages. TCRdb reprocessed the 5' RACE reads via MiXCR and lists one record per CDR3 protein. The sample has 1.5 million to 2 million distinct CDR3 sequences, 25% to 30% seen once. The sample consisted of blood. The receptor set was obtained from a woman in her 30s in good health. Each CDR3 is given with its conserved first and last residue. Fields, in order: V gene, J gene, clone size, D gene, CDR3 length, CDR3 protein, CDR3 DNA. D genes are given only for firm matches. Clone size is given for some rows only: seen once, a few or many times, or a class if the clone is expanded.

v_call: TRBV6-6
j_call: TRBJ1-2
clone_size: .
d_call: .
cdr3_length: 14
cdr3_aa: CASSDTGTNYGYTF
cdr3_nt: TGTGCCAGCAGTGATACCGGGACCAACTATGGCTACACCTTC

v_call: TRBV7-8
j_call: TRBJ2-1
clone_size: few
d_call: TRBD2
cdr3_length: 18
cdr3_aa: CASSLVFPAGGLGNEQFF
cdr3_nt: TGTGCCAGCAGCTTAGTCTTTCCAGCGGGAGGCCTTGGCAATGAGCAGTTCTTC

v_call: TRBV5-1
j_call: TRBJ2-2
clone_size: many
d_call: .
cdr3_length: 12
cdr3_aa: CASSPPAGELFF
cdr3_nt: TGCGCCAGCAGCCCGCCGGCCGGGGAGCTGTTTTTT

v_call: TRBV9
j_call: TRBJ2-1
clone_size: many
d_call: TRBD2
cdr3_length: 15
cdr3_aa: CASSVSGSSYNEQFF
cdr3_nt: TGTGCCAGCAGCGTAAGCGGGAGCTCCTACAATGAGCAGTTCTTC

v_call: TRBV2
j_call: TRBJ2-4
clone_size: few
d_call: .
cdr3_length: 19
cdr3_aa: CASSPPSWRVELAKNIQYF
cdr3_nt: TGTGCCAGCAGTCCCCCGTCGTGGAGGGTTGAACTAGCCAAAAACATTCAGTACTTC

v_call: TRBV28
j_call: TRBJ2-7
clone_size: many
d_call: .
cdr3_length: 15
cdr3_aa: CASSSGGGSSYEQYF
cdr3_nt: TGTGCCAGCAGTTCCGGCGGTGGGAGCTCCTACGAGCAGTACTTC

v_call: TRBV29-1
j_call: TRBJ2-7
clone_size: few
d_call: .
cdr3_length: 14
cdr3_aa: CSVEGRRGVYEQYF
cdr3_nt: TGCAGCGTTGAAGGTCGAAGGGGCGTCTACGAGCAGTACTTC

v_call: TRBV29-1
j_call: TRBJ2-7
clone_size: many
d_call: .
cdr3_length: 12
cdr3_aa: CSVGEGLYEQYF
cdr3_nt: TGCAGCGTTGGTGAGGGCTTATACGAGCAGTACTTC

v_call: TRBV24-1
j_call: TRBJ2-1
clone_size: many
d_call: .
cdr3_length: 15
cdr3_aa: CATGWGTGAYNEQFF
cdr3_nt: TGTGCCACCGGATGGGGGACGGGAGCTTACAATGAGCAGTTCTTC

v_call: TRBV12-3/TRBV12-4
j_call: TRBJ2-7
clone_size: many
d_call: .
cdr3_length: 14
cdr3_aa: CASSLGLSGGEQYF
cdr3_nt: TGTGCCAGCAGTTTAGGCCTCAGTGGCGGCGAGCAGTACTTC

v_call: TRBV4-1
j_call: TRBJ1-4
clone_size: .
d_call: .
cdr3_length: 15
cdr3_aa: CASSQDGRGNEKLFF
cdr3_nt: TGCGCCAGCAGCCAAGATGGCAGAGGGAATGAAAAACTGTTTTTT

v_call: TRBV2
j_call: TRBJ1-5
clone_size: .
d_call: .
cdr3_length: 13
cdr3_aa: CASSATRNQPQHF
cdr3_nt: TGTGCCAGCAGTGCCACTCGCAATCAGCCCCAGCATTTT

v_call: TRBV20-1
j_call: TRBJ2-1
clone_size: .
d_call: TRBD1
cdr3_length: 13
cdr3_aa: CSATWGQVNEQFF
cdr3_nt: TGCAGTGCCACCTGGGGACAGGTAAATGAGCAGTTCTTC

v_call: TRBV5-1
j_call: TRBJ2-7
clone_size: .
d_call: TRBD2
cdr3_length: 16
cdr3_aa: CASSSPGLADPYEQYF
cdr3_nt: TGCGCCAGCAGCTCGCCGGGACTAGCGGACCCCTACGAGCAGTACTTC

v_call: TRBV7-9
j_call: TRBJ1-1
clone_size: .
d_call: .
cdr3_length: 15
cdr3_aa: CASSLVRGANTEAFF
cdr3_nt: TGTGCCAGCAGCTTAGTCAGGGGCGCGAACACTGAAGCTTTCTTT

v_call: TRBV7-9
j_call: TRBJ2-7
clone_size: .
d_call: .
cdr3_length: 15
cdr3_aa: CASSLVGLSTYEQYF
cdr3_nt: TGTGCCAGCAGCTTAGTGGGACTGTCTACCTACGAGCAGTACTTC

v_call: TRBV12-5
j_call: TRBJ2-3
clone_size: few
d_call: .
cdr3_length: 13
cdr3_aa: CASGLWGTDTQYF
cdr3_nt: TGTGCTAGTGGTCTGTGGGGCACAGATACGCAGTATTTT

v_call: TRBV12-3/TRBV12-4
j_call: TRBJ2-1
clone_size: .
d_call: TRBD2
cdr3_length: 15
cdr3_aa: CASSKGLAGLNEQFF
cdr3_nt: TGTGCCAGCAGTAAAGGACTAGCCGGGTTGAATGAGCAGTTCTTC

v_call: TRBV7-9
j_call: TRBJ2-1
clone_size: many
d_call: TRBD2
cdr3_length: 15
cdr3_aa: CASSFLQREEDEQFF
cdr3_nt: TGTGCCAGCAGCTTTCTCCAGCGGGAGGAGGATGAGCAGTTCTTC

v_call: TRBV7-3
j_call: TRBJ2-3
clone_size: .
d_call: TRBD1
cdr3_length: 17
cdr3_aa: CASSPGSTGSGTDTQYF
cdr3_nt: TGTGCCAGCAGCCCCGGATCGACAGGGTCGGGGACAGATACGCAGTATTTT

v_call: TRBV4-3
j_call: TRBJ1-2
clone_size: .
d_call: .
cdr3_length: 16
cdr3_aa: CASSQDEKGRNLGYTF
cdr3_nt: TGCGCCAGCAGCCAAGATGAGAAAGGGCGCAACTTAGGCTACACCTTC

v_call: TRBV20-1
j_call: TRBJ1-2
clone_size: many
d_call: .
cdr3_length: 11
cdr3_aa: CSAREGRGYTF
cdr3_nt: TGCAGTGCTAGAGAGGGGAGGGGCTACACCTTC

v_call: TRBV12-3/TRBV12-4
j_call: TRBJ2-2
clone_size: few
d_call: .
cdr3_length: 16
cdr3_aa: CASSSRDRLVAGELFF
cdr3_nt: TGTGCCAGCAGTTCCCGGGACCGCCTGGTGGCCGGGGAGCTGTTTTTT

v_call: TRBV20-1
j_call: TRBJ2-1
clone_size: many
d_call: .
cdr3_length: 12
cdr3_aa: CSAEAFDNEQFF
cdr3_nt: TGCAGTGCCGAGGCTTTCGACAATGAGCAGTTCTTC

v_call: TRBV12-3/TRBV12-4
j_call: TRBJ1-5
clone_size: once
d_call: TRBD1
cdr3_length: 15
cdr3_aa: CASRGQGLINQPQHF
cdr3_nt: TGTGCCAGCAGAGGACAGGGGTTAATCAATCAGCCCCAGCATTTT

v_call: TRBV5-1
j_call: TRBJ2-1
clone_size: many
d_call: TRBD1
cdr3_length: 13
cdr3_aa: CASSPEARTGQFF
cdr3_nt: TGCGCCAGCAGCCCGGAAGCTCGGACAGGGCAGTTCTTC

v_call: TRBV7-9
j_call: TRBJ2-6
clone_size: .
d_call: TRBD1
cdr3_length: 17
cdr3_aa: CASSLNQGASGADVLTF
cdr3_nt: TGTGCCAGCAGCTTAAATCAGGGGGCGAGTGGGGCCGACGTCCTGACTTTC

v_call: TRBV7-2
j_call: TRBJ2-5
clone_size: few
d_call: .
cdr3_length: 13
cdr3_aa: CASSQHPSETQYF
cdr3_nt: TGTGCCAGCAGCCAGCACCCATCCGAGACCCAGTACTTC

v_call: TRBV3-1
j_call: TRBJ2-7
clone_size: once
d_call: .
cdr3_length: 13
cdr3_aa: CASSQDGLNEQYF
cdr3_nt: TGTGCCAGCAGCCAAGATGGCCTGAACGAGCAGTACTTC

v_call: TRBV30
j_call: TRBJ2-7
clone_size: .
d_call: .
cdr3_length: 10
cdr3_aa: CAWGENEQYF
cdr3_nt: TGTGCCTGGGGCGAAAACGAGCAGTACTTC

v_call: TRBV14
j_call: TRBJ2-7
clone_size: .
d_call: .
cdr3_length: 17
cdr3_aa: CASSQDLKHHLRNEQYF
cdr3_nt: TGTGCCAGCAGCCAAGATCTGAAACACCATCTTCGAAACGAGCAGTACTTC

v_call: TRBV20-1
j_call: TRBJ2-1
clone_size: .
d_call: TRBD2
cdr3_length: 12
cdr3_aa: CSAGRGEGEQFF
cdr3_nt: TGCAGTGCGGGTCGGGGGGAAGGTGAGCAGTTCTTC

v_call: TRBV12-3/TRBV12-4
j_call: TRBJ1-1
clone_size: .
d_call: .
cdr3_length: 12
cdr3_aa: CASRAYRGEAFF
cdr3_nt: TGTGCCAGCAGGGCTTATCGAGGTGAAGCTTTCTTT

v_call: TRBV6-6
j_call: TRBJ2-1
clone_size: many
d_call: TRBD1
cdr3_length: 14
cdr3_aa: CASLRGSSYNEQFF
cdr3_nt: TGTGCCAGCCTCAGGGGGAGCTCCTACAATGAGCAGTTCTTC

v_call: TRBV5-1
j_call: TRBJ2-2
clone_size: .
d_call: .
cdr3_length: 13
cdr3_aa: CASSLAQGGELFF
cdr3_nt: TGCGCCAGCAGCTTGGCCCAGGGCGGGGAGCTGTTTTTT

v_call: TRBV6-5
j_call: TRBJ2-7
clone_size: many
d_call: TRBD2
cdr3_length: 16
cdr3_aa: CASSYGLAGPRDEQYF
cdr3_nt: TGTGCCAGCAGTTATGGACTAGCGGGGCCGCGGGACGAGCAGTACTTC

v_call: TRBV20-1
j_call: TRBJ2-4
clone_size: many
d_call: .
cdr3_length: 14
cdr3_aa: CSATPPDWGNIQYF
cdr3_nt: TGCAGTGCAACCCCTCCCGACTGGGGGAACATTCAGTACTTC

v_call: TRBV18
j_call: TRBJ2-4
clone_size: few
d_call: TRBD1
cdr3_length: 19
cdr3_aa: CASSLPPGQGSQAKNIQYF
cdr3_nt: TGTGCCAGCTCACTACCGCCGGGACAGGGCTCCCAAGCCAAAAACATTCAGTACTTC

v_call: TRBV11-2
j_call: TRBJ2-1
clone_size: many
d_call: .
cdr3_length: 11
cdr3_aa: CASSPHNEQFF
cdr3_nt: TGTGCCAGCAGTCCCCACAATGAGCAGTTCTTC

v_call: TRBV20-1
j_call: TRBJ2-5
clone_size: many
d_call: .
cdr3_length: 13
cdr3_aa: CSASYRVAETQYF
cdr3_nt: TGCAGTGCTAGCTACAGGGTTGCGGAGACCCAGTACTTC

v_call: TRBV9
j_call: TRBJ2-3
clone_size: .
d_call: TRBD2
cdr3_length: 17
cdr3_aa: CASSVLAGGSGSNTQYF
cdr3_nt: TGTGCCAGCAGCGTATTAGCGGGGGGCTCGGGTTCTAATACGCAGTATTTT

v_call: TRBV12-3/TRBV12-4
j_call: TRBJ1-2
clone_size: few
d_call: .
cdr3_length: 14
cdr3_aa: CASSTPTANYGYTF
cdr3_nt: TGTGCCAGCAGCACGCCGACAGCTAACTATGGCTACACCTTC

v_call: TRBV5-1
j_call: TRBJ2-7
clone_size: few
d_call: TRBD2
cdr3_length: 20
cdr3_aa: CASSKDWTSGREFGSYEQYF
cdr3_nt: TGCGCCAGCAGCAAAGACTGGACTAGCGGGAGGGAGTTCGGCTCCTACGAGCAGTACTTC

v_call: TRBV4-3
j_call: TRBJ1-5
clone_size: .
d_call: .
cdr3_length: 16
cdr3_aa: CASSQEWGQGNQLQHF
cdr3_nt: TGCGCCAGCAGCCAAGAGTGGGGCCAGGGGAATCAGCTCCAGCATTTT